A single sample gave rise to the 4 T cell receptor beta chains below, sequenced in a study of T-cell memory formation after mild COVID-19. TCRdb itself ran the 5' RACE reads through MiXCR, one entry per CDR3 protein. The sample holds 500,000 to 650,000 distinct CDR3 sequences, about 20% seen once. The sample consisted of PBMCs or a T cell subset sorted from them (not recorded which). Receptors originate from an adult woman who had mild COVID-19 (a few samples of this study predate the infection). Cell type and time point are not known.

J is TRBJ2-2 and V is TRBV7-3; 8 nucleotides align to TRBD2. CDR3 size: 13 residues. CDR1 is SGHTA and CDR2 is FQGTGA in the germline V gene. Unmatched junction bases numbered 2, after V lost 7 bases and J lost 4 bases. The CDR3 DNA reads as TGTGCCAGCACGGCGGGGGGCACCGGGGAGCTGTTTTTT. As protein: CASTAGGTGELFF.

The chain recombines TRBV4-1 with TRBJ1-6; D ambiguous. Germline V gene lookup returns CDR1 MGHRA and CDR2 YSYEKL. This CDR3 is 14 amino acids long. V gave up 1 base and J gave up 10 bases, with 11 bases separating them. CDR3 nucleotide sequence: TGCGCCAGCAGCCAAGCCCCGGGTTTGTCACCCCTCCACTTT. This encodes CASSQAPGLSPLHF.

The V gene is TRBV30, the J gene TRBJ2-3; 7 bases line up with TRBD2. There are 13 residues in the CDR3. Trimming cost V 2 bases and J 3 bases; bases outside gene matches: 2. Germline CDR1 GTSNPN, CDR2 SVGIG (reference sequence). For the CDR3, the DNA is TGTGCCTGGAGTAGCGGGGATACAGATACGCAGTATTTT. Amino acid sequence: CAWSSGDTDTQYF.

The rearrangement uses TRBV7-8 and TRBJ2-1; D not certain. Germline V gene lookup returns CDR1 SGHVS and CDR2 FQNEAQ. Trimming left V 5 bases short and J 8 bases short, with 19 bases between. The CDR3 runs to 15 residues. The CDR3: CASSPGPTDVDEQFF. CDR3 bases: TGTGCCAGCAGCCCCGGCCCGACCGATGTCGATGAGCAGTTCTTC.